These 3 T cell receptor beta chains were all obtained from the same sample, sequenced in a study of cytomegalovirus exposure and HLA in healthy donors (dated by TCRdb to 2015 to 2018). The library came from the immunoSEQ multiplex PCR assay. Here the immuneACCESS table is served through TCRdb, limited to in-frame sequences with V and J called. Missing clones are a known gap in these copies; in checked studies unresolved V genes cover under half, and the rest lacks a known reason. A total of about 56,000 clones appear in this sample, roughly nine tenths of them only once. Roughly 15% of the sample is taken by the ten largest. Material for sequencing was PBMCs. These receptors were obtained from a woman under 30 in good health and CMV-seronegative.

The J gene is TRBJ2-1, the V gene TRBV20-1; unclear D gene. The germline V and J ends were trimmed by 0 bases and 8 bases, with 5 bases remaining between them. CDR1 DFQATT and CDR2 SNEGSKA come from the germline V gene (reference sequence). The CDR3 has 11 amino acids. CDR3 protein: CSARDMYEQFF. The CDR3 region has the DNA TGCAGTGCTAGAGATATGTATGAGCAGTTCTTC.

The V gene is TRBV13, the J gene TRBJ1-1; the D gene is possibly TRBD1 (5 bases). From germline, CDR1 is PRHDT and CDR2 FYEKMQ (reference sequence). The CDR3 loop spans 14 amino acids. V dropped 0 bases and J dropped 5 bases, with 10 bases sitting between them. The CDR3 DNA reads TGTGCCAGCAGCTTAGGTAGGGGCCGAACTGAAGCTTTCTTT. This encodes CASSLGRGRTEAFF.

The rearrangement joins TRBV10-3 to TRBJ2-2; 7 bases map to TRBD1. Trimming cost V 3 bases and J 6 bases; bases outside gene matches: 7. This CDR3 spans 15 amino acids. Germline CDR1 reads ENHRY; CDR2 reads SYGVKD. This CDR3 is CAISEVTGPPGELFF. CDR3 nucleotides: TGTGCCATCAGTGAAGTGACAGGGCCGCCCGGGGAGCTGTTTTTT.